This is a list of T cell receptor beta chains from one sample in a study of blood T cells in healthy people across ages. Each CDR3 protein is one row after TCRdb ran MiXCR on the 5' RACE reads. The sample holds about 640,000 distinct CDR3 sequences, about 53% seen once. Input material: blood. These receptors came from a man aged 55-75 years in good health. Each CDR3 is given with its conserved first and last residue. A D gene is named only where the DNA matches it firmly. Clone size is stated in some rows and not others, as once, few, many or a class when expanded.

TRBJ1-1 | - | few | TRBV5-1 | TGCGCCAGCAGCCTAGCCGGGACGCCAATGGGGGAAGCTTTCTTT | CASSLAGTPMGEAFF
TRBJ2-5 | - | few | TRBV7-2 | TGTGCCAGCAGCTTCCAGGGTCGGGGAGGAGAGACCCAGTACTTC | CASSFQGRGGETQYF
TRBJ1-2 | - | few | TRBV6-2/TRBV6-3 | TGTGCCACGCGCCGGGCAGTCTATGGCTACACCTTC | CATRRAVYGYTF
TRBJ2-6 | - | - | TRBV7-9 | TGTGCCAGCAGCCCCGGACCCAGCTCTGGGGCCAACGTCCTGACTTTC | CASSPGPSSGANVLTF
TRBJ2-7 | TRBD2 | - | TRBV7-2 | TGTGCCAGCAGCCCCGGACTAGCGATCTACGAGCAGTACTTC | CASSPGLAIYEQYF
TRBJ2-5 | TRBD1 | - | TRBV5-6 | TGTGCCAGCAGTACGGACAGGGGGCTCGGAAGACCGTACTTC | CASSTDRGLGRPYF
TRBJ2-5 | - | many | TRBV12-3/TRBV12-4 | TGTGCCAGCAGCTTAGCAGAGACCCAGTACTTC | CASSLAETQYF
TRBJ2-3 | TRBD2 | - | TRBV4-1 | TGCGCCAGCAGCCAAGATCCCGCGGGGGGGATCACAGATACGCAGTATTTT | CASSQDPAGGITDTQYF
TRBJ2-1 | - | - | TRBV7-2 | TGTGCCAGCAGCTTAGGAGGGACCGGACTCTACAATGAGCAGTTCTTC | CASSLGGTGLYNEQFF
TRBJ2-2 | - | - | TRBV5-1 | TGCGCCAGCAGCTTGGACAGCGGCGCGAACACCGGGGAGCTGTTTTTT | CASSLDSGANTGELFF
TRBJ1-6 | - | few | TRBV7-2 | TGTGCCAGCACCGTGGGAAGCTCCTATAATTCACCCCTCCACTTT | CASTVGSSYNSPLHF
TRBJ1-5 | - | - | TRBV6-1 | TGTGCCAGCAGTGAGAGAGGGAGTGCCAATCAGCCCCAGCATTTT | CASSERGSANQPQHF
TRBJ2-1 | TRBD1 | - | TRBV5-1 | TGCGCCAGCAGCTTGCAGGGGGCAAACTCCTACAATGAGCAGTTCTTC | CASSLQGANSYNEQFF
TRBJ2-2 | TRBD2 | - | TRBV5-1 | TGCGCCAGCAGGGGAGCGGGGTCGGCCGGGGAGCTGTTTTTT | CASRGAGSAGELFF
TRBJ2-7 | - | - | TRBV11-2 | TGTGCCAGCAGCTTAGGAGGGGACGAAACCTACGAGCAGTACTTC | CASSLGGDETYEQYF